The next 8 T cell receptor beta chains were all read from a single sample in a study of blood T cell repertoires in COVID-19. Using immunoSEQ multiplex PCR, the repertoire was profiled, and TCRdb retains in-frame clones only, with some absent. The sample has nearly 110,000 clones, 84% seen once. Input material: peripheral blood. Source of these receptors: a woman aged 55-69 years with acute or convalescent COVID-19.

J is TRBJ1-1 and V is TRBV5-4, with D maybe TRBD1 (6 bases). CDR3 length equals 15 residues. Germline V gene lookup returns CDR1 SGHNT and CDR2 YYREEE (reference sequence). The V gene lost 3 bases and the J gene lost 1 base, with 13 bases spanning the gap. The CDR3 DNA reads TGTGCCAGCAGCTCGACAGGCAATGGGAACACTGAAGCTTTCTTT. Protein sequence: CASSSTGNGNTEAFF. Combining the CDR3 with reference TRBV5-4 and TRBJ1-1 gives the whole variable domain ETGVTQSPTHLIKTRGQQVTLRCSSQSGHNTVSWYQQALGQGPQFIFQYYREEENGRGNFPPRFSGLQFPNYSSELNVNALELDDSALYLCASSSTGNGNTEAFFGQGTRLTVV.

The chain employs TRBV5-4 and TRBJ2-1, with TRBD1 identical over 8 bases. The CDR3 consists of 15 residues. With 4 bases clipped from V and 4 bases from J, the junction kept 7 bases outside the gene matches. CDR1 and CDR2 from the germline V gene are SGHNT and YYREEE (reference sequence). The CDR3 sequence: CASSAAGGTYNEQFF. The CDR3 nucleotides read TGTGCCAGCAGCGCGGCAGGGGGCACATACAATGAGCAGTTCTTC.

The chain uses TRBV11-2 and TRBJ1-1; no reliable D call. V was cut by 5 bases and J by 5 bases, with 9 bases left in between. Germline V gene lookup returns CDR1 SGHAT and CDR2 FQNNGV. The CDR3 loop spans 12 amino acids. The CDR3 is CASSVLQTEAFF. The CDR3 region has the DNA TGTGCCAGCAGCGTGTTGCAGACTGAAGCTTTCTTT.

The genes are TRBV4-2 and TRBJ1-1; possible D gene TRBD1, 6 bases. This CDR3 is 15 amino acids long. Germline-derived CDR1 and CDR2 are LGHNA and YNFKEQ. Deletions cut 1 base from V and 4 bases from J, with 13 bases between. For the CDR3, the DNA is TGTGCCAGCAGCCAAGGGGCAGGGGTAGGCACTGAAGCTTTCTTT. Its translation: CASSQGAGVGTEAFF.

This clone has just one count. The chain combines TRBV29-1 with TRBJ2-1, with TRBD2 identical over 9 bases. The CDR3 covers 15 residues. The V gene end was trimmed by 3 bases and the J gene end by 3 bases; junction bases not matched to a gene: 6. CDR1 SQVTM and CDR2 ANQGSEA come from the germline V gene. The CDR3 reads CSVDPSTSGYNEQFF. In DNA, the CDR3 is TGCAGCGTTGACCCCTCGACTAGCGGCTACAATGAGCAGTTCTTC.

This chain joins TRBV27 and TRBJ2-2; 16 bases are shared with TRBD2. Per germline, CDR1 MNHEY and CDR2 SMNVEV (reference sequence). The trim removed 2 bases at V and 1 base at J, leaving 7 bases unmatched. The CDR3 length is 20 residues. The CDR3 protein is CASSLRGTSGRARNTGELFF. Written as DNA, the CDR3 is TGTGCCAGCAGTTTACGGGGGACTAGCGGGAGGGCCAGGAACACCGGGGAGCTGTTTTTT.

The chain has TRBV19 and TRBJ1-5; D is possibly TRBD1 (6 bases). The CDR3 is made up of 16 amino acids. Germline CDR1 and CDR2: LNHDA and SQIVND (reference sequence). The germline V and J ends were trimmed by 3 bases and 7 bases, with 19 bases remaining between them. CDR3 in DNA: TGTGCCAGTAGTATTGATGGGTGGACAGCCCCCCAGCCCCAGCATTTT. This sequence encodes CASSIDGWTAPQPQHF. Filled out from reference TRBV19 and TRBJ1-5, the complete variable domain reads DGGITQSPKYLFRKEGQNVTLSCEQNLNHDAMYWYRQDPGQGLRLIYYSQIVNDFQKGDIAEGYSVSREKKESFPLTVTSAQKNPTAFYLCASSIDGWTAPQPQHFGDGTRLSIL.

CDR3 sequence reads: CASSLGTGRDTQYF. DNA for the CDR3: TGTGCCAGCAGCTTAGGGACAGGGCGCGATACGCAGTATTTT. The chain joins TRBV7-2 to TRBJ2-3; 8 bases match TRBD1. Germline lookup yields CDR1 SGHTA and CDR2 FQGNSA. Losses at the gene ends were 1 base for V and 6 bases for J; bases not matched to a gene: 3. The CDR3 totals 14 residues.